This T cell receptor beta chain was identified during a study of T cells after posttransplantation cyclophosphamide. The assay was immunoSEQ multiplex PCR, and TCRdb's table has in-frame clones only and misses some. In total the sample includes just over 25,000 clones, none of them seen once. CDR3 length: 11 residues. V lost 8 bases to trimming and J lost 5 bases, with 11 bases between them. Germline loops: CDR1 DFQATT, CDR2 SNEGSKA (reference sequence). Ten or more counts support this clone. The chain combines TRBV20-1 with TRBJ2-3; D remains ambiguous. This receptor was identified in a man in his fifties or sixties in good health, CMV-negative, and a related stem cell transplant donor. The material sequenced was PBMCs. CDR3 coding DNA: TGCAGTATCTATCCTCGAGATACGCAGTATTTT. This encodes CSIYPRDTQYF.